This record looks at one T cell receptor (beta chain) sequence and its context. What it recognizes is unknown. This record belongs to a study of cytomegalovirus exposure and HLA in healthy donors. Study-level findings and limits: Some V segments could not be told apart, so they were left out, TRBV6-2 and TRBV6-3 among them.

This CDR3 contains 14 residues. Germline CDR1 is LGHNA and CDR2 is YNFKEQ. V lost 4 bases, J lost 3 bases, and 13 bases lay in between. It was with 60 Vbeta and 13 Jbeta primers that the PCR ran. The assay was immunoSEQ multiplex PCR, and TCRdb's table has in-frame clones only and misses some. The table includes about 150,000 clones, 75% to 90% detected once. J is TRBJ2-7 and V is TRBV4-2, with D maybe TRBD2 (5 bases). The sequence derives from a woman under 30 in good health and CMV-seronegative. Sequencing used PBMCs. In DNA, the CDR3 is TGTGCCAGCAGCCCCGTCTTTGGAGGCTACGAGCAGTACTTC. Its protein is CASSPVFGGYEQYF.